These 7 T cell receptor beta chains were all obtained from the same sample, sequenced in a study of OX40 agonist ivuxolimab in advanced cancers. Libraries were prepared through the immunoSEQ multiplex PCR assay. TCRdb stores this immuneACCESS table with in-frame sequences only. Part of the clones is absent; in the studies checked, under half of the shortfall reflects unresolved V genes, and no reason is known for the rest. Counted in this sample were approximately 46,000 clones; nearly 90% of them appeared once. In total, the top ten clones hold less than 20% of the sample. Sequenced material: CD4+ or CD8+ T cells sorted from blood, taken in a trial of the OX40 agonist ivuxolimab. These receptor sequences come from an adult with an advanced solid tumor such as melanoma, head and neck, liver or kidney cancer.

This clone was observed once. This sequence joins TRBV4-1 and TRBJ1-2; TRBD1 aligns across 7 bases. The CDR3 loop spans 16 amino acids. CDR1 is MGHRA and CDR2 is YSYEKL in the germline V gene. V shed 3 bases, J shed 0 bases, and the junction held 7 bases outside the gene matches. The chain's CDR3 is CASSHETGPPNYGYTF. In nucleotides, the CDR3 is TGCGCCAGCAGCCATGAGACAGGGCCCCCTAACTATGGCTACACCTTC.

This chain links TRBV28 with TRBJ2-7, with D possibly matching TRBD1 (6 bases). Trimming pared 6 bases from V and 2 bases from J, leaving 8 bases between. The CDR3 has 12 residues. Germline CDR1 MDHEN, CDR2 SYDVKM. DNA for the CDR3: TGTGCCAGCAGCACAGGGACCTACGAGCAGTACGTC. It codes for CASSTGTYEQYV.

This chain uses TRBV4-3 with TRBJ2-7, with 7 bases identical to TRBD1. CDR1 and CDR2 (germline): LGHNA, YSLEER. This CDR3 has 14 residues. V trimming: 3 bases; J trimming: 6 bases; junction bases outside the gene matches: 8. CDR3 in amino acids: CASSQETGWAEQYF. In DNA, the CDR3 is TGCGCCAGCAGCCAGGAGACAGGGTGGGCCGAGCAGTACTTC.

V is TRBV19 and J is TRBJ2-3; TRBD1 is a possible D gene (5 bases). Germline V gene lookup returns CDR1 LNHDA and CDR2 SQIVND (reference sequence). CDR3 size: 12 residues. Trimming removed 10 bases from V and 1 base from J, with 9 bases in between. CDR3 protein: CATLGGTDTQYF. As DNA, the CDR3 is TGTGCCACCCTAGGGGGCACAGATACGCAGTATTTT.

V is TRBV5-1 and J is TRBJ2-3; D may be TRBD2 (6 bases). The CDR3 spans 15 residues. The germline V gene encodes CDR1 SGHRS and CDR2 YFSETQ. Deletions cut 3 bases from V and 0 bases from J, with 11 bases between. CDR3 in amino acids: CASSSGLSSTDTQYF. CDR3 sequence (DNA): TGCGCCAGCAGCTCGGGACTTTCTAGCACAGATACGCAGTATTTT.

V gene TRBV19 combines with J gene TRBJ2-5; 10 nucleotides agree with TRBD1. This CDR3 contains 15 residues. Germline values: CDR1 LNHDA, CDR2 SQIVND (reference sequence). The V segment lost 5 bases and the J segment 6 bases; nucleotides outside the gene matches: 9. The CDR3 loop reads CASSLLPGQGKTQYF. The CDR3 bases are TGTGCCAGTAGTCTTCTCCCGGGACAGGGGAAGACCCAGTACTTC.

The chain uses TRBV25-1 and TRBJ1-2; tentative D call: TRBD1 (6 bases). The length of the CDR3 is 13 residues. The V end was cut by 6 bases, the J end by 2 bases, with 10 bases between. Germline V CDR1 and CDR2: MGHDK, SYGVNS. The CDR3 sequence: CASSQTGNYGYTF. CDR3 DNA: TGTGCCAGCAGCCAGACAGGAAACTATGGCTACACCTTC.